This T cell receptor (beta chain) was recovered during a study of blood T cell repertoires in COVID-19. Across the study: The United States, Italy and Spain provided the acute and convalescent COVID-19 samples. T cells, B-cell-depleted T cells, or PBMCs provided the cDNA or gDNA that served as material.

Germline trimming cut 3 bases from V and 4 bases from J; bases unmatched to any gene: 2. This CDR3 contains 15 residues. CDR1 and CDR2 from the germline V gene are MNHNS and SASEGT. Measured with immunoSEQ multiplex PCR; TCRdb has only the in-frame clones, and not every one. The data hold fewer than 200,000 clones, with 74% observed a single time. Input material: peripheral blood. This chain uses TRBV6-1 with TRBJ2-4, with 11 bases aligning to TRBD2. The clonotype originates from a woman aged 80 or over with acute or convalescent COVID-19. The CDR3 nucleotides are TGTGCCAGCAGTGAGGGGACTAGCGGTAAAAACATTCAGTACTTC. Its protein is CASSEGTSGKNIQYF.